This T cell receptor beta chain stems from a study of spatial heterogeneity in lung cancer. General study results and limits: Blood contained ubiquitous expanded tumor TCRs more at resection than at follow-up.

There are many counts of this clonotype. As yet, its antigen is unknown. Germline V gene sequence: CDR1 SEHNR, CDR2 FQNEAQ (reference sequence). This CDR3 has 17 amino acids. The V end lost 2 bases, the J end lost 6 bases, and 19 bases lay between the germline ends. Every TCR cDNA molecule bore a unique molecular identifier. TCRdb reprocessed the 5' RACE reads with MiXCR, giving one entry per CDR3 protein. The sample shows tens of thousands of distinct CDR3 sequences, about 14% of them seen only once. Time point noted: sample taken at primary tumor resection. Whole RNA was taken from tumor, nontumor lung or frozen PBMC; it was then sequenced unsorted.

The gene calls are TRBV7-9 and TRBJ2-2, with D perhaps assigned TRBD1 or TRBD2 (5 bases each). The material sequenced was PBMCs, taken at surgery. This sequence was found in a male donor with early-stage non-small cell lung cancer. DNA for the CDR3: TGTGCCAGCAGCTTACGCGGGCAGGGTTATCGACCCGGGGAGCTGTTTTTT. Residues: CASSLRGQGYRPGELFF.